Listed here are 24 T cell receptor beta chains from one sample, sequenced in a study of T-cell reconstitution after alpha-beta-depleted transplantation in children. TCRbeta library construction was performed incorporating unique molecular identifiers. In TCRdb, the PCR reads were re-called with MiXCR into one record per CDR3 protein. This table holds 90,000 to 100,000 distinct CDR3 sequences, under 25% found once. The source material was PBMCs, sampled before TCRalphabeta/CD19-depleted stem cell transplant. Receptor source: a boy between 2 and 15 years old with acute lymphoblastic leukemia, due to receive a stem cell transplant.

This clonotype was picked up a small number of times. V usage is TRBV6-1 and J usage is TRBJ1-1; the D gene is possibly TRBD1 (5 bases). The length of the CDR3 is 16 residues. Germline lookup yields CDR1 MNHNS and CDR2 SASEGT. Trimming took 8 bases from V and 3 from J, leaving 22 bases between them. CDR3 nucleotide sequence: TGTGCCAGCGTCCCAAGTGGGGGAGGGGAACACACTGAAGCTTTCTTT. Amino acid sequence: CASVPSGGGEHTEAFF.

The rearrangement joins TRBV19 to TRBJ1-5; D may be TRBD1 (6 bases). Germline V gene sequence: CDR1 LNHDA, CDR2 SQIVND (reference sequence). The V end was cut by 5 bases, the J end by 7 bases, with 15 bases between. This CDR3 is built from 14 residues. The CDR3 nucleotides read TGTGCCAGTAGTGCCGGGGGCACCGGGCAGCCCCAGCATTTT. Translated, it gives CASSAGGTGQPQHF.

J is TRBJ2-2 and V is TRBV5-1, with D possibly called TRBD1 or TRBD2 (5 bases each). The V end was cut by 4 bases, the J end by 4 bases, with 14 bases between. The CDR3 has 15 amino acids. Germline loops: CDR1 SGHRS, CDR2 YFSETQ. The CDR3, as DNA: TGCGCCAGCAGCCTCGACCCTGGGACCACCGGGGAGCTGTTTTTT. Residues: CASSLDPGTTGELFF.

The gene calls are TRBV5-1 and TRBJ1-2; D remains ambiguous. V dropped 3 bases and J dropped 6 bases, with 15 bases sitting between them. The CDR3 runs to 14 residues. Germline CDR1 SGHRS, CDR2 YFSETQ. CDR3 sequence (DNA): TGCGCCAGCAGCTCCCAAGACGCCTACGATGGCTACACCTTC. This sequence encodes CASSSQDAYDGYTF.

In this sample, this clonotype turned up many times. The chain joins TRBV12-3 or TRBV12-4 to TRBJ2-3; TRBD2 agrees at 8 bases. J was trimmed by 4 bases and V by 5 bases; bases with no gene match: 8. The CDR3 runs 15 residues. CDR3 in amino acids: CASSRIGAGADTQYF. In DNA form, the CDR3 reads TGTGCCAGCAGTAGAATTGGAGCGGGAGCAGATACGCAGTATTTT.

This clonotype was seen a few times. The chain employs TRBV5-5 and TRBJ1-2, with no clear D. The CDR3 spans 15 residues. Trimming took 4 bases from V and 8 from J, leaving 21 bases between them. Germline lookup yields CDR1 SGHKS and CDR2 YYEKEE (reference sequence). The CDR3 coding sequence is TGTGCCAGCAGCAGCCCTAGAATCGGGTTCCAAGGCTACACCTTC. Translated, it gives CASSSPRIGFQGYTF.

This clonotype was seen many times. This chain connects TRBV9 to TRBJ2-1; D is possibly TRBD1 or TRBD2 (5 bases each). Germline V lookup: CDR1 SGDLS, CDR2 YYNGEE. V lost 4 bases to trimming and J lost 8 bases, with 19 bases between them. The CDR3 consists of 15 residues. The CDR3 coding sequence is TGTGCCAGCAGCTTCCGGGACCCCCTGATCGATGAGCAGTTCTTC. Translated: CASSFRDPLIDEQFF.

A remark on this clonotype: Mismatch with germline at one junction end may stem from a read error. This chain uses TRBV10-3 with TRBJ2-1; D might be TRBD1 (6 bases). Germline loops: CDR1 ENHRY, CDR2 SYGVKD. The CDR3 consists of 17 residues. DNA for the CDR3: TGTACCATCAGTGATTTGCAAACAGGGATGGCAATTAATGAGCAGTTCTTC. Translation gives CTISDLQTGMAINEQFF.

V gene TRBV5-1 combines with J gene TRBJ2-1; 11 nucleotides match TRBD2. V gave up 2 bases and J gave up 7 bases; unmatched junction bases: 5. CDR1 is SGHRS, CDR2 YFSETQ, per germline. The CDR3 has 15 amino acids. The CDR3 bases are TGCGCCAGCAGCTTAATAGCGGGAGGGAAGAATGAGCAGTTCTTC. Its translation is CASSLIAGGKNEQFF. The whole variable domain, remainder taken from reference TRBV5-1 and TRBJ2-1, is KAGVTQTPRYLIKTRGQQVTLSCSPISGHRSVSWYQQTPGQGLQFLFEYFSETQRNKGNFPGRFSGRQFSNSRSEMNVSTLELGDSALYLCASSLIAGGKNEQFFGPGTRLTVL.

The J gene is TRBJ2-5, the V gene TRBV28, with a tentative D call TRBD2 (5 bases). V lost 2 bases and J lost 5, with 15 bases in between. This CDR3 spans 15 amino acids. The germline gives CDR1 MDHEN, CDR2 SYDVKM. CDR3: CASSLGGSSGETQYF. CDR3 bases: TGTGCCAGCAGTTTAGGTGGGAGCTCGGGCGAGACCCAGTACTTC.

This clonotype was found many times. The CDR3 DNA reads TGCGCCAGCAGCCCGACTAGCCCGTCCTACAATGAGCAGTTCTTC. It translates to CASSPTSPSYNEQFF. The chain has TRBV5-1 and TRBJ2-1; TRBD2 agrees at 7 bases. Trimming cost V 4 bases and J 1 base; bases outside gene matches: 5. The CDR3 covers 15 residues. Germline V gives CDR1 SGHRS, CDR2 YFSETQ.

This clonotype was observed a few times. The DNA for the CDR3 is TGCGCCAGCAGCCCCGGCCTGGGATTGAACACTGAAGCTTTCTTT. Translating it yields CASSPGLGLNTEAFF. This rearrangement joins TRBV5-1 to TRBJ1-1; D remains ambiguous. This CDR3 is 15 amino acids long. Germline V gene sequence: CDR1 SGHRS, CDR2 YFSETQ. Trimming shortened V by 4 bases and J by 0 bases, and 13 bases separated the two germline ends.

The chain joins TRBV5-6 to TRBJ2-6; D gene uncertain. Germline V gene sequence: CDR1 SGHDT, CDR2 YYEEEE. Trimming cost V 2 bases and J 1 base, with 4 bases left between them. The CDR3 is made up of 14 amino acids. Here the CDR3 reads CASSFSSGANVLTF. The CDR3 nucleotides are TGTGCCAGCAGCTTTTCATCTGGGGCCAACGTCCTGACTTTC.

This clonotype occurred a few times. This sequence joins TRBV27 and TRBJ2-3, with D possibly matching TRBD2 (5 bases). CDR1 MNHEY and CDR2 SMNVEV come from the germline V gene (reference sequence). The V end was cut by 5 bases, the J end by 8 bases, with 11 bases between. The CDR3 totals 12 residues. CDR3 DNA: TGTGCCAGCAGTATACTAGGTGGTACGCAGTATTTT. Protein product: CASSILGGTQYF.

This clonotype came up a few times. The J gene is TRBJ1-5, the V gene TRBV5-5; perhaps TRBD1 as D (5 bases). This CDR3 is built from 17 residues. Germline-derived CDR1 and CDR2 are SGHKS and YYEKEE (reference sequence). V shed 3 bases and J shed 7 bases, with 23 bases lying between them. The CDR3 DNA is TGTGCCAGCAGCTCTGATTCTGGACTCCAGTCAGGGCAGCCCCAGCATTTT. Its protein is CASSSDSGLQSGQPQHF.

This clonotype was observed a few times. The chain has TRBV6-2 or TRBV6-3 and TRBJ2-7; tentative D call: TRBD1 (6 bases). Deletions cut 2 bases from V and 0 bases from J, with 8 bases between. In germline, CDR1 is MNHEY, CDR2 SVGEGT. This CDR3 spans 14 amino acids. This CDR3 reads CASSYGQSSYEQYF. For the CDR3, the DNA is TGTGCCAGCAGTTACGGACAGAGCTCCTACGAGCAGTACTTC.

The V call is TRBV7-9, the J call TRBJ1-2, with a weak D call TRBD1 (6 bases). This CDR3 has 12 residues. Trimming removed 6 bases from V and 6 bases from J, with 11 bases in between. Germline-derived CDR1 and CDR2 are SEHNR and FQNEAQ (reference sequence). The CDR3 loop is CASSLDSDGYTF. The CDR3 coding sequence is TGTGCCAGCAGTCTGGACAGCGATGGCTACACCTTC.

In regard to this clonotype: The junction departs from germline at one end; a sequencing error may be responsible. The CDR3 coding sequence is TGCCCGACTAGGGTTTTATGGGGTTCACCCCTCCACTTT. This sequence encodes CPTRVLWGSPLHF. The rearrangement uses TRBV28 and TRBJ1-6; D is ambiguous. CDR1 is MDHEN and CDR2 is SYDVKM in the germline V gene. The CDR3 consists of 13 residues.

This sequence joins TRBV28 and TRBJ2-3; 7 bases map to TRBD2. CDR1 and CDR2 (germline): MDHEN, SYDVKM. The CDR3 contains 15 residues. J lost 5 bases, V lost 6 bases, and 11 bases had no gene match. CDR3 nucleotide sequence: TGTGCCAGCAGCAGAGCGGGGCCTCTGAGAGATACGCAGTATTTT. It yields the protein CASSRAGPLRDTQYF.

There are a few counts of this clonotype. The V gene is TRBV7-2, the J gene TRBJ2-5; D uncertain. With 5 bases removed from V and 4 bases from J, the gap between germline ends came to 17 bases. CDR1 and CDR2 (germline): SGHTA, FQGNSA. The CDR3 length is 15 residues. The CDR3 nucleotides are TGTGCCAGCAGCCCCGTGGGCGGTGCAAGAGAGACCCAGTACTTC. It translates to CASSPVGGARETQYF.

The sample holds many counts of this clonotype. The CDR3 nucleotides are TGTGCCACCCAGAACGGTAATCAGCCCCAGCATTTT. This encodes CATQNGNQPQHF. The rearrangement uses TRBV19 and TRBJ1-5, with no clear D. The CDR3 covers 12 residues. Looked up from germline, CDR1 is LNHDA and CDR2 is SQIVND (reference sequence). Trimming took 10 bases from V and 4 from J, leaving 11 bases between them.

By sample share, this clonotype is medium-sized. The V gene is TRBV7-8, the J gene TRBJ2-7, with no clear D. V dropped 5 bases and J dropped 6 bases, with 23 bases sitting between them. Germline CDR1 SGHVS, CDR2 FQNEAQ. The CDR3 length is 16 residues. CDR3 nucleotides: TGTGCCAGCAGCGCCCCTACCGCAGCGCTCGACTCCGAGCAGTACTTC. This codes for CASSAPTAALDSEQYF.

As DNA, the CDR3 is TGTGCCAGCAGCACGGGACTAGAGGAGACCCAGTACTTC. The encoded protein is CASSTGLEETQYF. V and J are TRBV5-5 and TRBJ2-5; 8 bases line up with TRBD2. V trimming: 4 bases; J trimming: 5 bases; junction bases outside the gene matches: 4. Germline V CDR1 and CDR2: SGHKS, YYEKEE (reference sequence). The CDR3 contains 13 residues.

The chain's CDR3 is CASSYGAGANEKLFF. The CDR3 DNA reads as TGTGCCAGCAGTTACGGGGCAGGCGCCAATGAAAAACTGTTTTTT. The chain has TRBV6-5 and TRBJ1-4, with D tentatively TRBD1 (5 bases). Trimming shortened V by 2 bases and J by 5 bases, and 12 bases separated the two germline ends. From germline, CDR1 is MNHEY and CDR2 SVGAGI. This CDR3 has 15 residues.